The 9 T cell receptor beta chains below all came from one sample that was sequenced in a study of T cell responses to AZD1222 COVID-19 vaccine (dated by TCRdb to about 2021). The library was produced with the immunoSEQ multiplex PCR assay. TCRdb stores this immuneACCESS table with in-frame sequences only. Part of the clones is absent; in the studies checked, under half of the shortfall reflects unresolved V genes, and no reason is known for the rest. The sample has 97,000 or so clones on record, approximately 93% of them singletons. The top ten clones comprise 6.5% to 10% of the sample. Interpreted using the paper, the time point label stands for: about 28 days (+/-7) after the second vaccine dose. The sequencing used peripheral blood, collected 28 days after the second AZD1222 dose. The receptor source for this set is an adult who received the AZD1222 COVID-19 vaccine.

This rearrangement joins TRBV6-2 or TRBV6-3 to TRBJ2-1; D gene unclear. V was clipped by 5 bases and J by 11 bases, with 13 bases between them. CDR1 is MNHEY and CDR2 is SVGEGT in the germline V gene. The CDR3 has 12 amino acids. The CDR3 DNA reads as TGTGCCAGCAGTAGACCCAGCTGGCAGCAGTTCTTC. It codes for CASSRPSWQQFF.

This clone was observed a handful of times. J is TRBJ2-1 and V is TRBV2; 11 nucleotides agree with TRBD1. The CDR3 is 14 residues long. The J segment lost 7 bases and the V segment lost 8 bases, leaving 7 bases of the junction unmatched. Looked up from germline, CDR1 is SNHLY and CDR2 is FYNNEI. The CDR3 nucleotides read TGTGCCAGCCCATCGGGACAGGGGGGAAATGAGCAGTTCTTC. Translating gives CASPSGQGGNEQFF.

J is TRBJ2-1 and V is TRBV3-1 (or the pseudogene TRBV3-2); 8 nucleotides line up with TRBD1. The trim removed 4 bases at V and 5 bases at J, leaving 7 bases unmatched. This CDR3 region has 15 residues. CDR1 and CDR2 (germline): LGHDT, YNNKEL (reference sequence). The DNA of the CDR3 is TGTGCCAGCAGCCCTTGGGGACAGGTCCACAATGAGCAGTTCTTC. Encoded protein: CASSPWGQVHNEQFF.

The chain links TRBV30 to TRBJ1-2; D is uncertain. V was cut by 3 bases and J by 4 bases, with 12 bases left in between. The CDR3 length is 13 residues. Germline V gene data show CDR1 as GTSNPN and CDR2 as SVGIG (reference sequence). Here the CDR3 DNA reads TGTGCCTGGAGCCCCATTCTCCTCTATGGCTACACCTTC. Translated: CAWSPILLYGYTF.

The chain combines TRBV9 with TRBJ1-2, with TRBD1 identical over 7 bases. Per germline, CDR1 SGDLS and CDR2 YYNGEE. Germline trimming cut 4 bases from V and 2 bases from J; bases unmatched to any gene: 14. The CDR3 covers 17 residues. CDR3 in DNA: TGTGCCAGCAGCCCACTGGACAGGAATAATGGAAACTATGGCTACACCTTC. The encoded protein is CASSPLDRNNGNYGYTF.

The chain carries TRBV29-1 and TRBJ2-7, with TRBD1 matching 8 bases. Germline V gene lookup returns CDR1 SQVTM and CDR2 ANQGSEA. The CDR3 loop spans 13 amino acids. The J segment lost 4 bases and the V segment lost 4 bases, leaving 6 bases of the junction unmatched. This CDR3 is CSVGAGGWYEQYF. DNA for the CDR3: TGCAGCGTTGGGGCAGGGGGCTGGTACGAGCAGTACTTC.

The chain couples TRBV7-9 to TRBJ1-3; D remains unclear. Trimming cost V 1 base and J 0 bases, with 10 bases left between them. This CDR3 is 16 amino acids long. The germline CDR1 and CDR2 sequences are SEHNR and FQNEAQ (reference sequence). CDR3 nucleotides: TGTGCCAGCAGCTTAGGGGGATCGAGCTCTGGAAACACCATATATTTT. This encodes CASSLGGSSSGNTIYF.

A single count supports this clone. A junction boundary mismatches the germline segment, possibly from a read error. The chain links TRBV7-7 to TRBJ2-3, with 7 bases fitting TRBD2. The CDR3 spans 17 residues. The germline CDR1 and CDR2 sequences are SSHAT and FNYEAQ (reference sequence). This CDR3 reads CASSLGPAGSSTDTQYF. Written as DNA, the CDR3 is TGTGCTAGCAGCTTGGGCCCAGCGGGGAGTAGCACAGATACGCAGTATTTT.

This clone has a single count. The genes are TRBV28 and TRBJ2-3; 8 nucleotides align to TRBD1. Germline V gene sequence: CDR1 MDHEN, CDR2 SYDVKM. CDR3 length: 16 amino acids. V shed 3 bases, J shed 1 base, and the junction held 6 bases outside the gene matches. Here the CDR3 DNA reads TGTGCCAGCAGTTTGGTTGGACAGGGAGGCACAGATACGCAGTATTTT. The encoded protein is CASSLVGQGGTDTQYF.